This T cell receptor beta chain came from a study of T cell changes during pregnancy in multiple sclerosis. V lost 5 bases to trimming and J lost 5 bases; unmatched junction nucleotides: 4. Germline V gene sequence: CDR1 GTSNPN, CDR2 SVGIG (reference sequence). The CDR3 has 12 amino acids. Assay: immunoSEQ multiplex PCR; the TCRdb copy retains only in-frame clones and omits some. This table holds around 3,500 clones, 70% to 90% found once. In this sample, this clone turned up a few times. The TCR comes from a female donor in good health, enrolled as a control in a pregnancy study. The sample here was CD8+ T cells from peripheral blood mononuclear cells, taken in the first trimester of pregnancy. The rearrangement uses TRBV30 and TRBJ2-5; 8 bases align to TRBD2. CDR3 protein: CAWDGTSETQYF. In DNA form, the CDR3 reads TGTGCCTGGGACGGGACTAGTGAGACCCAGTACTTC.